The TCR beta chain under discussion was sequenced for a study of T cell repertoires in cytomegalovirus infection. In the study overall: CMV epitopes, recently identified HLA-C-restricted and well-studied HLA-B-restricted, were used. CMV infection and matching HLA type were both indicated by public TCR beta signatures.

The study, taken as a whole, reports: In two of eight donors, the top clonotype was HLA-C-restricted CMV-specific. Identification of carriers of CMV plus the relevant HLA was performed using cumulative public TCR beta family frequency.

This clonotype has at least ten counts. As yet, its antigen is unknown. TCRdb passed the reads through MiXCR, listing each CDR3 protein once. Here the sample spans about 890,000 distinct CDR3 sequences, about a third being singletons. Here the sequenced sample was cultured CD8+ T cells from PBMCs, taken from culture after CMV antigen stimulation. This sequence was found in a human donor in good health (CMV status not recorded). Some clones in this sample may be carry-over from other donors' samples.

The CDR3 is CASSGQIRTSGRQFF. The CDR3 DNA reads as TGTGCCAGCTCGGGACAGATAAGGACTAGCGGGAGGCAGTTCTTC. The chain links TRBV28 to TRBJ2-1; 13 bases map to TRBD2. The germline CDR1 and CDR2 sequences are MDHEN and SYDVKM. The V gene end was trimmed by 8 bases and the J gene end by 12 bases; junction bases not matched to a gene: 13. This CDR3 has 15 residues.